This is a list of T cell receptor beta chains from one sample in a study of blood T cell repertoires in COVID-19. Method: immunoSEQ multiplex PCR; TCRdb's copy keeps in-frame clones and lacks some. The sample has 230,000 or so clones, about 87% seen once. Sequencing used PBMCs or T cells enriched from blood (not recorded which). These receptors came from a woman between 35 and 50 years old with acute COVID-19. Both conserved end residues are part of each CDR3. The D gene is left open where the match is weak. Clone size appears in some rows only: once, few, many, or a class for an expanded clone.

16,TRBV7-2,-,-,TRBJ2-1,TGTGCCAGCAGCCCGACAGGCGGGAGCTCCTACAATGAGCAGTTCTTC,CASSPTGGSSYNEQFF
14,TRBV10-1,-,-,TRBJ2-4,TGCGCCACCATCGACCAGGTAGCCAAAAACATTCAGTACTTC,CATIDQVAKNIQYF
18,TRBV7-2,-,-,TRBJ2-6,TGTGCCAGCAGCTCTTTCGCTCGTCCAGGGTCTGGGGCCAACGTCCTGACTTTC,CASSSFARPGSGANVLTF
15,TRBV6-5,-,-,TRBJ2-6,TGTGCCGCCACGGGAAGTTGGTCTGGGGCCAACGTCCTGACTTTC,CAATGSWSGANVLTF
16,TRBV4-3,-,-,TRBJ2-2,TGCGCCAGCAGCCAATCTACGTCAGGGGTAGGAGGGGAGCTGTTTTTT,CASSQSTSGVGGELFF
10,TRBV30,-,-,TRBJ2-3,TGTGCCTGGAGTCGAGATACGCAGTATTTT,CAWSRDTQYF
16,TRBV12-5,-,-,TRBJ1-1,TGTGCTAGTGGTCCCCCCACGACAGGCTTGAACACTGAAGCTTTCTTT,CASGPPTTGLNTEAFF
16,TRBV6-6,-,-,TRBJ1-2,TGTGCCAGCAGTTCAGGGAATGGTGGGGGGGTTGGTGGCTACACCTTC,CASSSGNGGGVGGYTF
18,TRBV4-2,-,TRBD2,TRBJ2-3,TGTGCCAGCAGCCCCCGAGTGACTAGCGGTATTTACACAGATACGCAGTATTTT,CASSPRVTSGIYTDTQYF
15,TRBV19,-,TRBD1,TRBJ1-2,TGTGCCAGTACCGTGACACTTACAGGGGCAGGAGGCTACACCTTC,CASTVTLTGAGGYTF
12,TRBV7-9,-,-,TRBJ1-5,TGTGCCAGCAGCTTAGGTGGTAGGCCCCAGCATTTT,CASSLGGRPQHF
12,TRBV12-3/TRBV12-4,-,-,TRBJ1-5,TGTGCCAGCAGTGTAAGCAATCAGCCCCAGCATTTT,CASSVSNQPQHF
15,TRBV25-1,once,-,TRBJ1-3,TGTGCCAGCAGGGATCGAGGATTCTCTGGAAACACCATATATTTT,CASRDRGFSGNTIYF
13,TRBV7-9,-,TRBD1,TRBJ2-7,TGTGCCAGCAGCTTCGGGACAGGGGGCGAGCAGTACTTC,CASSFGTGGEQYF
13,TRBV3-1/TRBV3-2,-,-,TRBJ1-5,TGTGCCAGCAATGGAGGGAGGGATCAGCCCCAGCATTTT,CASNGGRDQPQHF
14,TRBV9,-,-,TRBJ2-3,TGTGCCAGCAGCCCTCGACACGGCGGGGATACGCAGTATTTT,CASSPRHGGDTQYF
13,TRBV18,-,TRBD1,TRBJ1-3,TGTGCCAGCTCACCGGACAGGGGAAACACCATATATTTT,CASSPDRGNTIYF
13,TRBV27,-,-,TRBJ1-5,TGTGCCACCGCCGACAGGAGCAATCAGCCCCAGCATTTT,CATADRSNQPQHF
18,TRBV10-3,few,TRBD1,TRBJ1-6,TGTGCCATCAGGGGGGACCCAGGGGGCCCATCGTATAATTCACCCCTCCACTTT,CAIRGDPGGPSYNSPLHF
15,TRBV19,-,TRBD1,TRBJ2-5,TGTGCCAGTAGTATAGGGGGACAGGGGTCGGAGACCCAGTACTTC,CASSIGGQGSETQYF
16,TRBV7-2,-,TRBD1,TRBJ1-2,TGTGCCAGCAGCGGACAGACGGGACAGGGGGGGTATGGCTACACCTTC,CASSGQTGQGGYGYTF
16,TRBV5-6,-,TRBD1,TRBJ2-7,TGTGCCAGCAGCCTGGGGGGACAGGGGAAATCCTACGAGCAGTACTTC,CASSLGGQGKSYEQYF
13,TRBV27,-,-,TRBJ1-2,TGTGCCAGCAGGCTAGGCCCAGGGGTTGGCTACACCTTC,CASRLGPGVGYTF
13,TRBV4-1,-,-,TRBJ1-2,TGCGCCAGCAGCGAAGGAGCCCTCCTGAGGAACACCTTC,CASSEGALLRNTF
14,TRBV10-1,-,TRBD2,TRBJ2-2,TGCGCCAGCCAATCTAGCGGAAACACCGGGGAGCTGTTTTTT,CASQSSGNTGELFF
14,TRBV2,-,-,TRBJ1-1,TGTGCCAGCAGTGGAAATTCGGGAGTGGGACGTGCTTTCTTT,CASSGNSGVGRAFF
12,TRBV7-2,-,-,TRBJ1-4,TGTGCCAGCAGCCCCCAGGGTGAAAAACTGTTTTTT,CASSPQGEKLFF
15,TRBV9,-,TRBD2,TRBJ2-3,TGTGCCAGCACTCAAAGCGGGGGGTACACAGATACGCAGTATTTT,CASTQSGGYTDTQYF
18,TRBV7-6,-,TRBD2,TRBJ2-5,TGTGCCAGCAGCTTAGGCTCGGCTATCGGGGGGGCCGGGGAGACCCAGTACTTC,CASSLGSAIGGAGETQYF
13,TRBV6-2/TRBV6-3,-,-,TRBJ1-2,TGTGCCAGCAGTTACTCTCGGAGCTATGGCTACACCTTC,CASSYSRSYGYTF
12,TRBV12-3/TRBV12-4,-,-,TRBJ2-2,TGTGCCAGCAGTCTTTACACCGGGGAGCTGTTTTTT,CASSLYTGELFF
14,TRBV2,-,TRBD1,TRBJ1-2,TGTGCCAGCACCGACCTACCGGGACAGTATGGCTACACCTTC,CASTDLPGQYGYTF
12,TRBV12-3/TRBV12-4,-,-,TRBJ1-1,TGTGCCAGCAGTTTAGCAGGGGCTGAAGCTTTCTTT,CASSLAGAEAFF
14,TRBV4-2,-,-,TRBJ1-2,TGTGCCAGCAGCCAAGATGTGGGGAGCTATGGCTACACCTTC,CASSQDVGSYGYTF
12,TRBV10-3,-,-,TRBJ2-3,TGTGCCATCAGATACTCCGGGGATACGCAGTATTTT,CAIRYSGDTQYF